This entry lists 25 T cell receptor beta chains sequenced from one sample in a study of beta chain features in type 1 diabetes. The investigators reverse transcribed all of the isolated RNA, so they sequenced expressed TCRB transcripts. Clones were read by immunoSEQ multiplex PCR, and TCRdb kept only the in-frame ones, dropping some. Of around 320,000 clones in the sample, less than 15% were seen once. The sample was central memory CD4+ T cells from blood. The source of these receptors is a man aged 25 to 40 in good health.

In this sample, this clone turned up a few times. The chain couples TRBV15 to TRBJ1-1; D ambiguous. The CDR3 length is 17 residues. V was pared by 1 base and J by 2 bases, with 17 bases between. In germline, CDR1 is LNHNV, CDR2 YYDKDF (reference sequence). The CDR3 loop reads CATSRGMARRDNTEAFF. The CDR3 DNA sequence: TGTGCCACCAGCAGAGGTATGGCAAGACGGGATAACACTGAAGCTTTCTTT.

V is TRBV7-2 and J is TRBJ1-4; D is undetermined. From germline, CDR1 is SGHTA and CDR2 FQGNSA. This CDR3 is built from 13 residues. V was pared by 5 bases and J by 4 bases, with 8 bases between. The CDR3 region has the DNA TGTGCCAGCAGCAAATCCGATAATGAAAAACTGTTTTTT. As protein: CASSKSDNEKLFF.

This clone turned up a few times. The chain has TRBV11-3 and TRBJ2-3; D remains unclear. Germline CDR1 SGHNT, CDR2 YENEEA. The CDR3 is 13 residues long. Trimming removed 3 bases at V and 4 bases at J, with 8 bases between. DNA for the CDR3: TGTGCCAGCAGCTTTACCCCGGCAGATACGCAGTATTTT. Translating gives CASSFTPADTQYF.

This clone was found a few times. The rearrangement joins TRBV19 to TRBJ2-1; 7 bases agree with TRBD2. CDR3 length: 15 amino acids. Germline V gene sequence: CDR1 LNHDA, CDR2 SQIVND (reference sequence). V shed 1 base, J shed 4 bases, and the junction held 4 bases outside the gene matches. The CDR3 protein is CASSIALAAYNEQFF. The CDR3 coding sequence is TGTGCCAGTAGTATAGCCCTAGCGGCTTACAATGAGCAGTTCTTC.

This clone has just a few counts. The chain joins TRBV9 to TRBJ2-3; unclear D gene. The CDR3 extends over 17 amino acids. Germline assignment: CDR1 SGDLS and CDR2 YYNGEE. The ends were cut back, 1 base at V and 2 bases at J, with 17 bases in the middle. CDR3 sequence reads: CASSVTISNKNTDTQYF. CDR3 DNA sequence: TGTGCCAGCAGCGTAACTATTTCCAACAAAAACACAGATACGCAGTATTTT.

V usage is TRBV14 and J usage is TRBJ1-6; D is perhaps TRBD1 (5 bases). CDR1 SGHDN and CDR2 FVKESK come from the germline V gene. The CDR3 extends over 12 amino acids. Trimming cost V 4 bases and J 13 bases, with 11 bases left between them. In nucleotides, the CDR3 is TGTGCCAGCAGCCTCCCGGAGGGGCCCCTCCACTTT. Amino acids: CASSLPEGPLHF.

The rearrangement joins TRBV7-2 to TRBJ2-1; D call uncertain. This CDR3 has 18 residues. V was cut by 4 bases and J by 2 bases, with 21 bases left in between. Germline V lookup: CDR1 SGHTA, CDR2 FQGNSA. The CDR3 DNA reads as TGTGCCAGCAGCTGGCCCCCGACTGCTTCGGGCGCCTACAATGAGCAGTTCTTC. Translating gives CASSWPPTASGAYNEQFF.

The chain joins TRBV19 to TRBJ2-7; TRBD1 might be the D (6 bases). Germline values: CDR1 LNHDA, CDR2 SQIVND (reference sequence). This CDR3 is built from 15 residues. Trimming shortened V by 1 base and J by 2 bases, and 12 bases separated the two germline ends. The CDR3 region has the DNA TGTGCCAGTAGTATAGGGACAGTCGGTCCCTACGAGCAGTACTTC. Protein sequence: CASSIGTVGPYEQYF.

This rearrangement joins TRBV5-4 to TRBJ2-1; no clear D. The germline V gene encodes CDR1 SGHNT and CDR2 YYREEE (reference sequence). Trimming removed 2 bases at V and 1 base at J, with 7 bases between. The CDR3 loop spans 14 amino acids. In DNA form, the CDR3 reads TGTGCCAGCAGCTTACCTCCATCCTACAATGAGCAGTTCTTC. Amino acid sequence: CASSLPPSYNEQFF.

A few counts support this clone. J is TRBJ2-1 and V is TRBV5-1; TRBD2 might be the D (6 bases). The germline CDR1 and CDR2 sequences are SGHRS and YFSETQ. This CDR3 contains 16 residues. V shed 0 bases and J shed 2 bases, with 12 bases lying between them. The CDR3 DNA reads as TGCGCCAGCAGCTTGGTTCCGGGAGTGGCCTACAATGAGCAGTTCTTC. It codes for CASSLVPGVAYNEQFF.

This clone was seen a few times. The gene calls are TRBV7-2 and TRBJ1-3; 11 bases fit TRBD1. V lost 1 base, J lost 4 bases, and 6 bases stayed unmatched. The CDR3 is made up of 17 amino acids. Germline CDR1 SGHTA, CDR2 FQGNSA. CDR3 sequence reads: CASSLGPGQGVGNTIYF. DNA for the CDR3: TGTGCCAGCAGCTTAGGCCCGGGACAGGGGGTCGGAAACACCATATATTTT.

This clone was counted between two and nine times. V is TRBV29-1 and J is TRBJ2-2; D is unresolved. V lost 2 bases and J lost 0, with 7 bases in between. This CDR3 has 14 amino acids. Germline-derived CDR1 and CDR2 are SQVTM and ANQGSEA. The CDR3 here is CSVENVANTGELFF. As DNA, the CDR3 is TGCAGCGTTGAAAACGTAGCGAACACCGGGGAGCTGTTTTTT.

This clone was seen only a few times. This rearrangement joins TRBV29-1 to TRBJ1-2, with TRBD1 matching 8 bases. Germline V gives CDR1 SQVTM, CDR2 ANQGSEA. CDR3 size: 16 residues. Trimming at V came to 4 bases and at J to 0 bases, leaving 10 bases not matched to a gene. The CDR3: CSVGAGTGFSNYGYTF. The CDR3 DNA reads TGCAGCGTTGGTGCCGGGACAGGATTTTCTAACTATGGCTACACCTTC.

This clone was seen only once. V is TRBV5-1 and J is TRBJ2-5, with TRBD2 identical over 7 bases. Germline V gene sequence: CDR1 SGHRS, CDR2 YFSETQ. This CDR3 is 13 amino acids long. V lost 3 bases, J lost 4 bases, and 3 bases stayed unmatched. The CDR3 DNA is TGCGCCAGCAGCTATTCGGGGGGAGAGACCCAGTACTTC. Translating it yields CASSYSGGETQYF.

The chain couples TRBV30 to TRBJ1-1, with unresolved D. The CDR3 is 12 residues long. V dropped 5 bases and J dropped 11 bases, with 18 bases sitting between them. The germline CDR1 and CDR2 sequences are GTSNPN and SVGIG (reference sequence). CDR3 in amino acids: CAWGEDSSRAFF. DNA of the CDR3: TGTGCCTGGGGGGAGGATTCCTCGAGGGCTTTCTTT.

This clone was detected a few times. The CDR3 protein is CASNAGLAGGETQYF. In DNA form, the CDR3 reads TGTGCCAGCAACGCCGGACTAGCGGGAGGAGAGACCCAGTACTTC. This rearrangement joins TRBV9 to TRBJ2-5; 14 bases align to TRBD2. The CDR3 consists of 15 residues. The germline gives CDR1 SGDLS, CDR2 YYNGEE. V lost 6 bases to trimming and J lost 4 bases; unmatched junction nucleotides: 5.

CDR3 amino acids: CASSYDGARAEAFF. CDR3 in DNA: TGTGCCAGCAGTTACGATGGGGCGCGAGCTGAAGCTTTCTTT. The chain joins TRBV6-5 to TRBJ1-1; D might be TRBD1 (5 bases). Trimming cost V 2 bases and J 6 bases, with 13 bases left between them. The CDR3 contains 14 residues. Germline V gene data show CDR1 as MNHEY and CDR2 as SVGAGI.

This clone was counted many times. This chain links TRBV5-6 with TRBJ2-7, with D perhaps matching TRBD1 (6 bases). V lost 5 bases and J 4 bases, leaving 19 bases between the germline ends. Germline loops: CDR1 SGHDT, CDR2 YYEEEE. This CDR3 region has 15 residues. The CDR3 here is CASSFGQPGLYEQYF. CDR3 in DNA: TGTGCCAGCAGTTTCGGACAGCCCGGGCTGTACGAGCAGTACTTC.

CDR3 amino acids: CASSLREGGYNEQFF. In DNA form, the CDR3 reads TGTGCCAGCAGTCTCAGGGAAGGGGGCTACAATGAGCAGTTCTTC. V gene TRBV27 combines with J gene TRBJ2-1; TRBD1 might be the D (6 bases). The CDR3 is made up of 15 amino acids. Germline CDR1 MNHEY, CDR2 SMNVEV (reference sequence). V lost 5 bases to trimming and J lost 3 bases, with 14 bases between them.

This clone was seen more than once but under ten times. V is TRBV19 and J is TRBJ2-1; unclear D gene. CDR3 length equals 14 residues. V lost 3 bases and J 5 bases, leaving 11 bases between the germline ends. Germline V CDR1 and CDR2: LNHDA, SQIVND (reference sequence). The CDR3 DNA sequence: TGTGCCAGTAGTATTTTGACGCGGAACAATGAGCAGTTCTTC. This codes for CASSILTRNNEQFF.

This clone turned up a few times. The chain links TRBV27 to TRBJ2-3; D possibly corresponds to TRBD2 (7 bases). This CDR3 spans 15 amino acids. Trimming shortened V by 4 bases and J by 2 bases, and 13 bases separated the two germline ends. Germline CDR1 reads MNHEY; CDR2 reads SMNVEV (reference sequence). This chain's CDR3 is CASSSWRGLTDTQYF. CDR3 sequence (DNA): TGTGCCAGCAGTTCGTGGCGGGGGCTCACAGATACGCAGTATTTT.

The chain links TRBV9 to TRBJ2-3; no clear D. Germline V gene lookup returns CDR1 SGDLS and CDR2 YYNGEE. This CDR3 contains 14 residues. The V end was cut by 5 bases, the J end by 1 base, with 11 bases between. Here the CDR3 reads CASSDFGGTDTQYF. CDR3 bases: TGTGCCAGCAGTGATTTTGGCGGCACAGATACGCAGTATTTT.

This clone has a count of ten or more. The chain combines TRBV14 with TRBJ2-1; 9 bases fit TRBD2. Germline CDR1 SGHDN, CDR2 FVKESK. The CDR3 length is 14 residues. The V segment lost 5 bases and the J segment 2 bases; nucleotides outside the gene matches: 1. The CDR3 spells CASSASGAYNEQFF. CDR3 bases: TGTGCCAGCAGCGCTAGCGGGGCCTACAATGAGCAGTTCTTC.

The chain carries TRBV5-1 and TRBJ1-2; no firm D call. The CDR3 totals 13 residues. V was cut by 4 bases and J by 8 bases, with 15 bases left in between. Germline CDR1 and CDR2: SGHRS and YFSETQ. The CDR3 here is CASSPESYRGYTF. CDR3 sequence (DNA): TGCGCCAGCAGCCCCGAAAGTTACCGGGGCTACACCTTC.

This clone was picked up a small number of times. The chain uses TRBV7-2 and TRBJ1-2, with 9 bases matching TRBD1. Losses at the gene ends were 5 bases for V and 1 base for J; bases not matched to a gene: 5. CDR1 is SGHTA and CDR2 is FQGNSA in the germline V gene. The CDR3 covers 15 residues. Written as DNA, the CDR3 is TGTGCCAGCAGCCCGGGACAGGGTCATAACTATGGCTACACCTTC. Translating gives CASSPGQGHNYGYTF.